Here is one T cell receptor beta chain with its context. The antigen is undetermined. This record belongs to a study of cytomegalovirus exposure and HLA in healthy donors. The CDR3 covers 15 residues. Looked up from germline, CDR1 is SGHNT and CDR2 is YYREEE (reference sequence). With 0 bases removed from V and 0 bases from J, the gap between germline ends came to 10 bases. Amplification used 60 Vbeta primers and 13 Jbeta primers. TCRdb's table, derived via immunoSEQ multiplex PCR, lists solely in-frame clones and lacks some. The sample records 100,000 to 150,000 clones, 17% being singletons. Overall study findings and caveats: In an earlier analysis, most TCR beta V segments were productive about 87% or about 30% of the time. High sensitivity and specificity were reportedly achieved when the classifier diagnosed cytomegalovirus status.

The source of this sequence is a female donor in good health and CMV-seropositive. The chain combines TRBV5-4 with TRBJ2-7; D is possibly TRBD1 (6 bases). Material: PBMCs. CDR3 in DNA: TGTGCCAGCAGCTTGGGGGACACGGGCTCCTACGAGCAGTACTTC. It specifies CASSLGDTGSYEQYF.